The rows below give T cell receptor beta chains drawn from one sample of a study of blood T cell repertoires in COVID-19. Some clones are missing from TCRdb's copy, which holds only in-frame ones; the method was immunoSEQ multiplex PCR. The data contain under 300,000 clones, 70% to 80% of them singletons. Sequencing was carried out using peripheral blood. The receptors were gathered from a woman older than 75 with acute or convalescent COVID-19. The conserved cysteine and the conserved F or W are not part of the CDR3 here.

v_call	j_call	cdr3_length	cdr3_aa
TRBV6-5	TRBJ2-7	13	ASRDGTSGSDEQY
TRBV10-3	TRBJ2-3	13	AISEYSGASDTQY
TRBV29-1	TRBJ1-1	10	SGRQGHTEAF
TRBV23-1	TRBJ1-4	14	ASSHRDRGTNEKLF
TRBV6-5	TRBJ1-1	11	ASSPPGVGEAF
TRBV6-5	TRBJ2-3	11	ASSWREADTQY
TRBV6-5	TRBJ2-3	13	ASDSQGLLTDTQY
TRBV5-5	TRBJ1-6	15	ASSLERGGINNSPLH
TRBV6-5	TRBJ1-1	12	ASRPTGVNAEAF
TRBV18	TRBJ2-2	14	ASSPKIQGLTGELF
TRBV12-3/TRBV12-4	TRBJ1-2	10	ASSFRGYGYT
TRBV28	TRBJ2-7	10	ASSQGAQEQY
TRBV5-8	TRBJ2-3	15	ASSLDRLSGVTDTQY
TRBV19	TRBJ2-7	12	ASRRRTASYEQY
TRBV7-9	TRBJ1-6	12	ASSFQQGNSPLH
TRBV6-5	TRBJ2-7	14	ASSYSMAGGGYEQY
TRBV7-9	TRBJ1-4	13	ASSATGERFEKLF
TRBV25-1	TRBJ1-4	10	ASSAPSGKLF
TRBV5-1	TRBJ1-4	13	ASSLRGGVEEKLF
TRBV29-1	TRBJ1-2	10	SAGGLNYGYT
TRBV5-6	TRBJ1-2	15	ASSSSRDRVRYYGYT
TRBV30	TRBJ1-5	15	AWSVSRDTFSNQPQH
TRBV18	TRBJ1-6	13	ASSPIGAGNSPLH
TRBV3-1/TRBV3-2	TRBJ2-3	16	ATSLTGTSGRRTDTQY
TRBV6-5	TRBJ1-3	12	ASRQGAVGDTIY
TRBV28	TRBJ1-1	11	ASSSSGRTEAF
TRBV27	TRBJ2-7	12	ASSRGSSSYEQY
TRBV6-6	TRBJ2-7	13	ASRGPGTGSYEQY
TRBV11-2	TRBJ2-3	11	ASSSGLAGGSY
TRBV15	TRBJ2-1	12	ATSRISGEDLKF